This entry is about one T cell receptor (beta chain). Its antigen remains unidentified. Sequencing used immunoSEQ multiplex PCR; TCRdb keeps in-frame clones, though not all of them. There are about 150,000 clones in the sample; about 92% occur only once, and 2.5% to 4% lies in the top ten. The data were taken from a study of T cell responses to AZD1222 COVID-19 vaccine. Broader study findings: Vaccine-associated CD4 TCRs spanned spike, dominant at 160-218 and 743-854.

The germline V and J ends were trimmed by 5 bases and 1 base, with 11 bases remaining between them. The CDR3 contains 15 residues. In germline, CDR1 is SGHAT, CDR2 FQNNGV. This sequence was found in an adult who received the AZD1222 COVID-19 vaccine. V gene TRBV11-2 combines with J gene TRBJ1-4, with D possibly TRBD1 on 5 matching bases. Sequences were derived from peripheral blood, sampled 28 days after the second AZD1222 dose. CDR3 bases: TGTGCCAGCAGCCCCGGGGCTGGAACTAATGAAAAACTGTTTTTT. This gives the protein CASSPGAGTNEKLFF.